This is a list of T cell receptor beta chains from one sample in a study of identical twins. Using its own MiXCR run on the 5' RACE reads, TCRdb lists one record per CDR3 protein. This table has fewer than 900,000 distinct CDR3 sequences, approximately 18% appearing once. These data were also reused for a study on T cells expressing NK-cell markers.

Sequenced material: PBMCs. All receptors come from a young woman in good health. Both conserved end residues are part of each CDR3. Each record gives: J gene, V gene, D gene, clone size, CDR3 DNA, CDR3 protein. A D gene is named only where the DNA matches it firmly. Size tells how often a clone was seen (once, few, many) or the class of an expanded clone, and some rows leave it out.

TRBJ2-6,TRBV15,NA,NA,TGTGCCACCAGCAGACGGTCCTCTGGGGCCAACGTCCTGACTTTC,CATSRRSSGANVLTF
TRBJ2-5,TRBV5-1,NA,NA,TGCGCCAGCAAATGGAGTAGCGGCCAAGAGACCCAGTACTTC,CASKWSSGQETQYF
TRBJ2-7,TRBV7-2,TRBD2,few,TGTGCCAGCAGCTACTGGCTAGCGGAGGATTACGAGCAGTACTTC,CASSYWLAEDYEQYF
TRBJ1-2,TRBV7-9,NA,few,TGTGCCAGCAGCTTGATTCCGGGCCCTGTGGGCGGCTACACCTTC,CASSLIPGPVGGYTF
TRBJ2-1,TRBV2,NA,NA,TGTGCCAGCAGTCCCGTTAGGACAGAGTACAATGAGCAGTTCTTC,CASSPVRTEYNEQFF
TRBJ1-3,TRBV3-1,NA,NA,TGTGCCAGCAGCCGATCGGACACCATATATTTT,CASSRSDTIYF
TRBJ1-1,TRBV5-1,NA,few,TGCGCCAGCAGCCCGGGACATCCGAACACTGAAGCTTTCTTT,CASSPGHPNTEAFF
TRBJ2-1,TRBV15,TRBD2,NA,TGTGCCACCAGCAGAGGCGGGGAGGGCAACAATGAGCAGTTCTTC,CATSRGGEGNNEQFF
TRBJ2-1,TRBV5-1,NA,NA,TGCGCCAGCAGCTTGGGATCTGGGTGGTTCAATGAGCAGTTCTTC,CASSLGSGWFNEQFF
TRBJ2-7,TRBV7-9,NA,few,TGTGCCAGCAGCTTAGCAGTGACAGGTCGCTACGAGCAGTACTTC,CASSLAVTGRYEQYF
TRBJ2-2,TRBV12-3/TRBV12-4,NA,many,TGTGCCAGCACCTCAAACACCGGGGAGCTGTTTTTT,CASTSNTGELFF
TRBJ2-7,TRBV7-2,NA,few,TGTGCCAGCAGCTTCCTATACGGACTCGAAATCGAGCAGTACTTC,CASSFLYGLEIEQYF
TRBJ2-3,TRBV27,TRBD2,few,TGTGCCAGCAGTCCCCGAGGGGTAGCGGGGACAGATACGCAGTATTTT,CASSPRGVAGTDTQYF
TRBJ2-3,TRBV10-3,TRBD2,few,TGTGCCGCCGGGACTAGCGACATCACAGATACGCAGTATTTT,CAAGTSDITDTQYF
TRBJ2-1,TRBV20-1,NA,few,TGCAGTGCTAGAATCTGGCGGGATGGTCTCGATGAGCAGTTCTTC,CSARIWRDGLDEQFF
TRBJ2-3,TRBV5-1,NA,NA,TGCGCCAGCTCTGACAGCACGTCCACAGATACGCAGTATTTT,CASSDSTSTDTQYF
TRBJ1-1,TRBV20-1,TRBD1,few,TGCAGTGCTAGAGCGACAGGGGGCGGCCCTGAAGCTTTCTTT,CSARATGGGPEAFF
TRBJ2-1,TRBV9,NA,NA,TGTGCCAGCAGCGTAAACTGGGGCAATGAGCAGTTCTTC,CASSVNWGNEQFF
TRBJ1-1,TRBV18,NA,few,TGTGCCAGCTCACCCGCAAGGACGTCCCAGAACACTGAAGCTTTCTTT,CASSPARTSQNTEAFF
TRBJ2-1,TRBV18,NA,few,TGTGCCAGCTCACCAGGGGACGGACCCTACAATGAGCAGTTCTTC,CASSPGDGPYNEQFF
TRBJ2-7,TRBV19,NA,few,TGTGCCAGTAGTCCCCGGGACGGGAGCTCCTACGAGCAGTACTTC,CASSPRDGSSYEQYF
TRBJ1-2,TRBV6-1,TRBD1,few,TGTGCCAGCAGGACGGGACAGGGGGCGATCAACTATGGCTACACCTTC,CASRTGQGAINYGYTF
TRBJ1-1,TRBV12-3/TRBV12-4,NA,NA,TGTGCCAGCAGACCGACCGGATCGGCGAACACTGAAGCTTTCTTT,CASRPTGSANTEAFF
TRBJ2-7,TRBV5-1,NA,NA,TGCGCCAGCAGCCCGGACACTCGACAGTTAAGCTCCTACGAGCAGTACTTC,CASSPDTRQLSSYEQYF
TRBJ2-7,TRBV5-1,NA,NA,TGCGCCAGCAGCTTCCACGGGGTTTACGAGCAGTACTTC,CASSFHGVYEQYF
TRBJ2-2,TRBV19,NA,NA,TGTGCCAGTAGGATCCGGGACACCAACACCGGGGAGCTGTTTTTT,CASRIRDTNTGELFF
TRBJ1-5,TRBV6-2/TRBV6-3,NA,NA,TGTGCCAGCAGCGAGGCCCGCAACACCTTAAATCAGCCCCAGCATTTT,CASSEARNTLNQPQHF
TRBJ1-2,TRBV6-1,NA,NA,TGTGCCAGCAGTGAATATCGGGGATGGGACTATGGCTACACCTTC,CASSEYRGWDYGYTF
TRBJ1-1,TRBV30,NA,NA,TGTGCCTGGACTAGGGGGAACACTGAAGCTTTCTTT,CAWTRGNTEAFF
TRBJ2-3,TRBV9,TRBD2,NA,TGTGCCAGCAGCGTCACTAGCGGGGGGTACACAGATACGCAGTATTTT,CASSVTSGGYTDTQYF
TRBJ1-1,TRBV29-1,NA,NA,TGCAGCGTTGATGTTCAAGCGAACACTGAAGCTTTCTTT,CSVDVQANTEAFF
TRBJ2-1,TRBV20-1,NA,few,TGCAGTGCTAATGAGGATGTCTACAATGAGCAGTTCTTC,CSANEDVYNEQFF
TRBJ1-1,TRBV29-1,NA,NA,TGCAGCGTTGAGAGGGCTCAGAACACTGAAGCTTTCTTT,CSVERAQNTEAFF
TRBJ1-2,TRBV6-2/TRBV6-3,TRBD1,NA,TGTGCCACGGGACAGACAACCTTCTATGGCTACACCTTC,CATGQTTFYGYTF
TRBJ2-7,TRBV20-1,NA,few,TGCAGTGCTAGAGGCAGGGGAACCTACGAGCAGTACTTC,CSARGRGTYEQYF
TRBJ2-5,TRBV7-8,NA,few,TGTGCCAGCAGCCGGCCGACAGAGACCCAGTACTTC,CASSRPTETQYF
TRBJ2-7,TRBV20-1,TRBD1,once,TGCAGTGCTAGACACCGGGACAGGACCTACGAGCAGTACTTC,CSARHRDRTYEQYF
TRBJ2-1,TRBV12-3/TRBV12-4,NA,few,TGTGCCAGCAGCCCACGACACAATGAGCAGTTCTTC,CASSPRHNEQFF